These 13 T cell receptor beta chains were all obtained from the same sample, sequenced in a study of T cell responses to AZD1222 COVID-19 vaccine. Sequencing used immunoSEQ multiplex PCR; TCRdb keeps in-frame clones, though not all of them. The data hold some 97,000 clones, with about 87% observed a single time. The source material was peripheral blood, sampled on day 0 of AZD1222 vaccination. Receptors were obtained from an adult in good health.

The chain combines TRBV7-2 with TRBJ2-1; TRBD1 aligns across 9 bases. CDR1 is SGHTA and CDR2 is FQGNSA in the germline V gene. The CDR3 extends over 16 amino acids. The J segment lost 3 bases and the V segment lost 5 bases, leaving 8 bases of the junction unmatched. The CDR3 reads CASSPSGTGNYNEQFF. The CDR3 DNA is TGTGCCAGCAGCCCTTCCGGGACAGGGAACTACAATGAGCAGTTCTTC.

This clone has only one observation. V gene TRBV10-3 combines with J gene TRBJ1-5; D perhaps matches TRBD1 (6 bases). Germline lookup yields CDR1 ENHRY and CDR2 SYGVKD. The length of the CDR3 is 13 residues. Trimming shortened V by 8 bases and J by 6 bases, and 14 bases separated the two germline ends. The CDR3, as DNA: TGTGCCATCGGGGCAACAGGGAGTCAGCCCCAGCATTTT. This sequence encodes CAIGATGSQPQHF.

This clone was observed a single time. CDR3 in DNA: TGTGCCACCAGCCCGACATCCCAAGAGACCCAGTACTTC. Translating gives CATSPTSQETQYF. The chain couples TRBV15 to TRBJ2-5; D is unclear. V was shortened by 5 bases and J by 1 base, with 8 bases between the two germline ends. This CDR3 spans 13 amino acids. Germline assignment: CDR1 LNHNV and CDR2 YYDKDF (reference sequence).

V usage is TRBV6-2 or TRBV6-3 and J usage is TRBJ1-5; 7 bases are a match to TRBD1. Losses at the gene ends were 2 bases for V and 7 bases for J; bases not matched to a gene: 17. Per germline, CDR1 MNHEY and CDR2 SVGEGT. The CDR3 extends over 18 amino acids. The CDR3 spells CASSYQLRGRWIGQPQHF. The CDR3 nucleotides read TGTGCCAGCAGTTACCAATTGAGGGGGCGCTGGATCGGGCAGCCCCAGCATTTT.

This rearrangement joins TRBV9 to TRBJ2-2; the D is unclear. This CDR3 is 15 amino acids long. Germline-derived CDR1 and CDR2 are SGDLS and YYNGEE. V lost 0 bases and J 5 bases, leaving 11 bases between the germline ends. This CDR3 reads CASSVGPVETGELFF. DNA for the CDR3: TGTGCCAGCAGCGTAGGCCCCGTGGAAACCGGGGAGCTGTTTTTT.

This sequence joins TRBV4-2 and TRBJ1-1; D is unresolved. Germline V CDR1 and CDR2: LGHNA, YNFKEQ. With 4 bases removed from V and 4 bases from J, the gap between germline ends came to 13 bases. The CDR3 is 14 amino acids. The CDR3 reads CASSPRGGPTEAFF. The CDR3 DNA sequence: TGTGCCAGCAGCCCCCGGGGAGGGCCCACTGAAGCTTTCTTT.

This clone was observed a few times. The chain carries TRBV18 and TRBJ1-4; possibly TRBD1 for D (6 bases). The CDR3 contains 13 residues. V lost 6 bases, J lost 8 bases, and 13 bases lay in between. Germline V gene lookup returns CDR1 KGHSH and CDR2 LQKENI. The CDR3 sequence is CASSPRTDEKLFF. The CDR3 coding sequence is TGTGCCAGCTCCCCGAGGACAGACGAAAAACTGTTTTTT.

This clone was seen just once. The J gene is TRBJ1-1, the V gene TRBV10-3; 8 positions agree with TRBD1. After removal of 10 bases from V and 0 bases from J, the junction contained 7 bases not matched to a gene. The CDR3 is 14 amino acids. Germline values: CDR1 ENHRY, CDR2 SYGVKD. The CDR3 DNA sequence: TGTGCCACTCGACAGGGGTCATTGAACACTGAAGCTTTCTTT. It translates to CATRQGSLNTEAFF.

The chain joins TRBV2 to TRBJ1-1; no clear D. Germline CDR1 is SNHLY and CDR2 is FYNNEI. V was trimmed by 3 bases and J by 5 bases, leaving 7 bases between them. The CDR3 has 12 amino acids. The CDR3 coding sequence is TGTGCCAGCAGTGAGGAGAAAACTGAAGCTTTCTTT. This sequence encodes CASSEEKTEAFF.

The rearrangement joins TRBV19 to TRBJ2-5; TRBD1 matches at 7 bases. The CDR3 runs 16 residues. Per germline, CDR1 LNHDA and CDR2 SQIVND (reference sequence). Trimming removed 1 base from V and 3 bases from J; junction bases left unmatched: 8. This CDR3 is CASSIVGGRGKETQYF. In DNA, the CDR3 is TGTGCCAGTAGTATAGTCGGCGGCAGGGGGAAAGAGACCCAGTACTTC.

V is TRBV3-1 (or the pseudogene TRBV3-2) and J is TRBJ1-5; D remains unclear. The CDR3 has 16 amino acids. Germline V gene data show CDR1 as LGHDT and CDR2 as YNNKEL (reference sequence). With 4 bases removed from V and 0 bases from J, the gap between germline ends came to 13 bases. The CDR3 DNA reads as TGTGCCAGCAGCCCAACCACCCTTTCTAGCAATCAGCCCCAGCATTTT. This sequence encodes CASSPTTLSSNQPQHF.

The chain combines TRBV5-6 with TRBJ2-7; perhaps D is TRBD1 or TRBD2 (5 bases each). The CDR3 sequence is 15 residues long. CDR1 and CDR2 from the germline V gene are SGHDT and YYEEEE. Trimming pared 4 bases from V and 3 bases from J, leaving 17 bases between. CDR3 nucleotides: TGTGCCAGCAGCCGGGGCCCCAATACCGACTACGAGCAGTACTTC. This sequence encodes CASSRGPNTDYEQYF.

CDR3 residues: CASSSGTGRIEAFF. CDR3 coding DNA: TGTGCCAGCTCCTCCGGGACAGGGCGTATTGAAGCTTTCTTT. This chain uses TRBV18 with TRBJ1-1; 9 bases line up with TRBD1. Germline V gives CDR1 KGHSH, CDR2 LQKENI. After removal of 6 bases from V and 7 bases from J, the junction contained 9 bases not matched to a gene. The length of the CDR3 is 14 residues.